Given below is one T cell receptor (beta chain) in context. The data derive from a study of blood T cell repertoires in COVID-19. Study information: The cDNA or gDNA used as material had been derived from T cells, B-cell-depleted T cells, or PBMCs.

The CDR3 has 16 residues. From germline, CDR1 is LNHDA and CDR2 SQIVND (reference sequence). With V trimmed by 3 bases and J by 3 bases, 10 bases remained unmatched. Per the study methods: Nucleated cell number was recorded as an estimate derived from reference gene primer amplification. Method: immunoSEQ multiplex PCR; TCRdb's copy keeps in-frame clones and lacks some. The V and J calls and clone size are taken from that table; D and trimming were inferred from the DNA. The repertoire holds roughly 26,000 clones, with about 89% as singletons. The gene calls are TRBV19 and TRBJ1-2, with TRBD1 identical over 7 bases. This clonotype was sampled from a human donor with active COVID-19. The donor label of this sample is uncertain. The specimen sequenced was peripheral blood. This CDR3 is CASSIPHMDRHYGYTF. The CDR3 nucleotides read TGTGCCAGTAGTATCCCGCACATGGACAGGCACTATGGCTACACCTTC.